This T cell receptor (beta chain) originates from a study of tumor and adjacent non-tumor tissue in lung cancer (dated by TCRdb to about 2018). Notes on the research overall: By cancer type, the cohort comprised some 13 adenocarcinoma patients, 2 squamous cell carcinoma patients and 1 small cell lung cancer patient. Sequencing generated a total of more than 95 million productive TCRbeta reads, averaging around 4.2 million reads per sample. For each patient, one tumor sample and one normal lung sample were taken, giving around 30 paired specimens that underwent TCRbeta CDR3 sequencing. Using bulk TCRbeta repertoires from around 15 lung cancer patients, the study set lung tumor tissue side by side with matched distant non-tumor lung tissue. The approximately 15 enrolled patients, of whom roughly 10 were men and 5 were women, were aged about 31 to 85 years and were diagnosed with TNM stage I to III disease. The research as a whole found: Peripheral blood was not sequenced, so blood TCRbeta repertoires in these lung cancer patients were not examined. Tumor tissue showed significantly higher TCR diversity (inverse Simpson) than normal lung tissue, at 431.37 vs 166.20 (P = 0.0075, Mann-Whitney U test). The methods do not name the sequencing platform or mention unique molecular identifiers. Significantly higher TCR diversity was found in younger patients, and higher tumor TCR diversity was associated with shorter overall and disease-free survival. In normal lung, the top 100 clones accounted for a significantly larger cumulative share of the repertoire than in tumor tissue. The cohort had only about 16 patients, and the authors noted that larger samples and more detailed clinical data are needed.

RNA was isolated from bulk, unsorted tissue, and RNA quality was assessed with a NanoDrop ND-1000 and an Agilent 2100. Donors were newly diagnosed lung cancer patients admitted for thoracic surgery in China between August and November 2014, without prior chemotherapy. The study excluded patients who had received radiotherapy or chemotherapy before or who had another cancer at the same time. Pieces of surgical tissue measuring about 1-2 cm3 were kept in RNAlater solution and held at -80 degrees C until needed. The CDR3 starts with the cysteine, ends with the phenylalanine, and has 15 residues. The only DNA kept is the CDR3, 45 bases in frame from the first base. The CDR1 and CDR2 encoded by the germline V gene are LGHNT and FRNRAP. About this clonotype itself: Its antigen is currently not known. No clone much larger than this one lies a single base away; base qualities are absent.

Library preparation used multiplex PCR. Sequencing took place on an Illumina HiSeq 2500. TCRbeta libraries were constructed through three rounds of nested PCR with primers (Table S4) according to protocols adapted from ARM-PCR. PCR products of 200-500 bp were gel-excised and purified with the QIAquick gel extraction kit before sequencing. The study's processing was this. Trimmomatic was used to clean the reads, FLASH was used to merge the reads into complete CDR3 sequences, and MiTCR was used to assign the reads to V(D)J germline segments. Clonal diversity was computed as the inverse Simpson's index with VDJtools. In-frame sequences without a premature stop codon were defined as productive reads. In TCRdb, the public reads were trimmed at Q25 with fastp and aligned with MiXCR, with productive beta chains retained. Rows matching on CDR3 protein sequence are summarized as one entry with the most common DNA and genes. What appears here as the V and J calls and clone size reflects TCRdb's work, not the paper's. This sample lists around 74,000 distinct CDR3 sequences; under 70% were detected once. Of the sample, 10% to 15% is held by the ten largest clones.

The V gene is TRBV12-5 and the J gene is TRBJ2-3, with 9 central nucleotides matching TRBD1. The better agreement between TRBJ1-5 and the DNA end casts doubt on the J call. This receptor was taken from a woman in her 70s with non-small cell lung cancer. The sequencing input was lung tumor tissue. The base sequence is TGTGCTAGTGGAGACGGGACAGGGACTTTAGATACGCAGCATTTT. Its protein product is CASGDGTGTLDTQHF.